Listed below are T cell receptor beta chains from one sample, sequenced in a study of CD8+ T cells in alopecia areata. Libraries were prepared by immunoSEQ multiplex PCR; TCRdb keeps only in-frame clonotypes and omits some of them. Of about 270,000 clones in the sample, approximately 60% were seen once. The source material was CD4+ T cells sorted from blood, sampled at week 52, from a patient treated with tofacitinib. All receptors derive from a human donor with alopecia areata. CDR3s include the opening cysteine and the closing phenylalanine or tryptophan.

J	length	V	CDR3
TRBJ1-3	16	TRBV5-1	CASSLADRSSGNTIYF
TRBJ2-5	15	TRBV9	CASSIGAVQQETQYF
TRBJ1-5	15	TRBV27	CASSPQGRGNQPQHF
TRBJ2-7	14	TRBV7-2	CASSLTGNSYEQYF
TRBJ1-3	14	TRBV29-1	CSVGALVGGNTIYF
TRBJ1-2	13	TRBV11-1	CASSEGLAYGYTF
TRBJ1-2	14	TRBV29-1	CSVVRQGPNYGYTF
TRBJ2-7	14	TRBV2	CASSERTYSYEQYF
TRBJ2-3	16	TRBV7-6	CASSLTAEISTDTQYF
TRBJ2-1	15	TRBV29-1	CSVEDVRGYPKEQFF
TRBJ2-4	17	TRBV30	CAWSTGTGLEAKNIQYF
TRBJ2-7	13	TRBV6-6	CASSQTGTYEQYF
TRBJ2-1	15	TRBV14	CASSRGTSVNNEQFF
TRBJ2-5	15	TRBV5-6	CASSLRLAGGETQYF
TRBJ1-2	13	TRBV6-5	CASSFGTRDGYTF
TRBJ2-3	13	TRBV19	CAVRGAAGGTQYF
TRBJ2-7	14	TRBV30	CAWTWGGRPSEQYF
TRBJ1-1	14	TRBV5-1	CASSAVQGAPEAFF
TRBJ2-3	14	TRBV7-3	CASSLRGPTDTQYF
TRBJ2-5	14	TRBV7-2	CASSLAGAQETQYF
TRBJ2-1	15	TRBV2	CASSEMAGGYNEQFF
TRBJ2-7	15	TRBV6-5	CASSYVWTGGYEQYF
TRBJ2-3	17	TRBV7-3	CASSLGGAMPGMDTQYF
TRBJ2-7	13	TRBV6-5	CASMRTDSYEQYF
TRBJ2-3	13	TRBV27	CASSLWGTDTQYF
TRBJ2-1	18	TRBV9	CASSVGGTASPGDNEQFF
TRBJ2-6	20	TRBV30	CAWINPLGRTANSGANVLTF
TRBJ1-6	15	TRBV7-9	CAVPRGQVTNSPLHF
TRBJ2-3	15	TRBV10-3	CAISQGTLGTDTQYF
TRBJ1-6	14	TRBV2	CARKPGHPNSPLHF
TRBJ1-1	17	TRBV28	CASSLIGAGRENTEAFF
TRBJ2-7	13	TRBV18	CASSSRQAYEQYF
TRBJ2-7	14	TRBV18	CASSLDSSSYEQYF
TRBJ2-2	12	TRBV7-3	CASSLYTGELFF
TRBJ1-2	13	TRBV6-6	CASSPRGDDGYTF
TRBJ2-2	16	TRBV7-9	CASSFSGTSVAGELFF
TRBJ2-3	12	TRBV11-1	CASSTQGETQYF
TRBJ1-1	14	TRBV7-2	CASSSAGTPFEAFF
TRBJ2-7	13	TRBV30	CAWSVGQLYEQYF
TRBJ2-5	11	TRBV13	CASSLLETQYF
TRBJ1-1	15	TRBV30	CAWSPPDRPNTEAFF
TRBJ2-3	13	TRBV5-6	CASSRGRADTQYF
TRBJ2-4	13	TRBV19	CATEEGTKNIQYF
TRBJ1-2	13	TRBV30	CAWSPDRGYGYTF
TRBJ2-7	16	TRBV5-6	CASSSDRGSAGYEQYF
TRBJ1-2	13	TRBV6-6	CASSSLTGFGYTF
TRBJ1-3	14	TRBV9	CASSQTDSGNTIYF
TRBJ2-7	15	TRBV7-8	CASSIGLALIYEQYF
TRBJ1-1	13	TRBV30	CAWSVRGNTEAFF
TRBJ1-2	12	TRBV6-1	CASTPGGYGYTF
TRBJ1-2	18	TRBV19	CASSSSSRAGGINYGYTF
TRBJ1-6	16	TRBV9	CASSSNTGVHNSPLHF
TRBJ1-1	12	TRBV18	CASSPRDTEAFF